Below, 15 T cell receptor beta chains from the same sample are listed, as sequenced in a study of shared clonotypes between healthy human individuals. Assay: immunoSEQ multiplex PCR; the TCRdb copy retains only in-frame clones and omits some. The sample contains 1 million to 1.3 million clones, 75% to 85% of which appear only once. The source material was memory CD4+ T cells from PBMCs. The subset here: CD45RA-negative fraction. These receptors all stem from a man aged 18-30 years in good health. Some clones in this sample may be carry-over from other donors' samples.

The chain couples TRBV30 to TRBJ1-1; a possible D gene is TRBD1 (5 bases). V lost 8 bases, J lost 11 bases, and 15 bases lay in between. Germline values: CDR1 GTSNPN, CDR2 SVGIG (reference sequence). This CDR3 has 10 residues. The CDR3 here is CAGGTYPAFF. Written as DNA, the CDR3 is TGTGCCGGGGGGACCTACCCTGCTTTCTTT.

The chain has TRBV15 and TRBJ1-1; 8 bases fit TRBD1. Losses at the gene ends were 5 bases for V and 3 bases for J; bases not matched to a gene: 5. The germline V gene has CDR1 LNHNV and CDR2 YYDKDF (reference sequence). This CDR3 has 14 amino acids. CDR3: CATSRQGSDTEAFF. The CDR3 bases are TGTGCCACCAGCCGACAGGGGTCGGACACTGAAGCTTTCTTT. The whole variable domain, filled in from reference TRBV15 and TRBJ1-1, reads DAMVIQNPRYQVTQFGKPVTLSCSQTLNHNVMYWYQQKSSQAPKLLFHYYDKDFNNEADTPDNFQSRRPNTSFCFLDIRSPGLGDTAMYLCATSRQGSDTEAFFGQGTRLTVV.

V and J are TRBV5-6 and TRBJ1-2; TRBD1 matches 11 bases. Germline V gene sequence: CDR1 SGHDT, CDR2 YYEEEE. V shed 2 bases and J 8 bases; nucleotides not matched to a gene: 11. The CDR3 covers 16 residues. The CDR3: CASSFYPGQGVSGYTF. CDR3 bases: TGTGCCAGCAGCTTTTATCCGGGACAGGGGGTGTCAGGCTACACCTTC.

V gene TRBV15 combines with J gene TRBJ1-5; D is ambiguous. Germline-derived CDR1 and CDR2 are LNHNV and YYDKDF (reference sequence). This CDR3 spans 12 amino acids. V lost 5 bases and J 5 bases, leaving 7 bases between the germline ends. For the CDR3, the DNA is TGTGCCACCAGCTCCCGCTATCAGCCCCAGCATTTT. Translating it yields CATSSRYQPQHF.

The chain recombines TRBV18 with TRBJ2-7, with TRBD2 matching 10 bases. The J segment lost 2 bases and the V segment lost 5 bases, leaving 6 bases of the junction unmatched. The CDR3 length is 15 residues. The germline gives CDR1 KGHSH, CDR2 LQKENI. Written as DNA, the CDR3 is TGTGCCAGCTCATCAGAGCGGGGGGGCACCTACGAGCAGTACTTC. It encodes CASSSERGGTYEQYF.

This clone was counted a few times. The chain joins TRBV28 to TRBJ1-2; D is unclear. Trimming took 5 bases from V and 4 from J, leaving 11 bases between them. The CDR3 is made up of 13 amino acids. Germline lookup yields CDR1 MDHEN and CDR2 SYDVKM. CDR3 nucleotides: TGTGCCAGCAGTAACCCTAACAGCTATGGCTACACCTTC. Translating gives CASSNPNSYGYTF.

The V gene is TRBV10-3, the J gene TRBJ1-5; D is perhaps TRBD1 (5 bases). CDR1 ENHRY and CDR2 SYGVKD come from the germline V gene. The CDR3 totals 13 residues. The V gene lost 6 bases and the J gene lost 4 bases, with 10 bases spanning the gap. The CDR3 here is CAISLDRNQPQHF. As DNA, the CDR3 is TGTGCCATCAGCCTCGACAGAAATCAGCCCCAGCATTTT.

CDR3 in amino acids: CASSAGTSETYNEQFF. The CDR3 DNA follows: TGTGCCAGCAGCGCCGGTACTAGCGAGACTTACAATGAGCAGTTCTTC. V and J are TRBV9 and TRBJ2-1, with 7 nucleotides matching TRBD2. The germline V gene encodes CDR1 SGDLS and CDR2 YYNGEE. V trimming: 3 bases; J trimming: 4 bases; junction bases outside the gene matches: 10. This CDR3 spans 16 amino acids.

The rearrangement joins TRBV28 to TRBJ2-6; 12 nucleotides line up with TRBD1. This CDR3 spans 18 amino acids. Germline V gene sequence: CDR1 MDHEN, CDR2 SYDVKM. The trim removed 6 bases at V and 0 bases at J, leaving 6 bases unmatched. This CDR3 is CASRGTGGSLSGANVLTF. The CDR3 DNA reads TGTGCCAGCAGGGGGACAGGGGGCTCTCTCTCTGGGGCCAACGTCCTGACTTTC.

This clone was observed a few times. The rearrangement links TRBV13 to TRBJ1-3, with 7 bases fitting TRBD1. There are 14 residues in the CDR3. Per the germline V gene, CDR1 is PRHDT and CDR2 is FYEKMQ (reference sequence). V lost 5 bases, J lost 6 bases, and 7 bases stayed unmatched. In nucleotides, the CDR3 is TGTGCCAGCAGCAGACAGGGTCGTTCAAACACCATATATTTT. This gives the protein CASSRQGRSNTIYF. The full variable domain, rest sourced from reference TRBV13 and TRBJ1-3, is AAGVIQSPRHLIKEKRETATLKCYPIPRHDTVYWYQQGPGQDPQFLISFYEKMQSDKGSIPDRFSAQQFSDYHSELNMSSLELGDSALYFCASSRQGRSNTIYFGEGSWLTVV.

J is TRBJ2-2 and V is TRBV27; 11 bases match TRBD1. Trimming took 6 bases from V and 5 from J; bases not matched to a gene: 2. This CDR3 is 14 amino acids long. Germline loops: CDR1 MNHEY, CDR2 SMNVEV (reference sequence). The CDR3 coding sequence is TGTGCCAGCAGGGACAGGGGGCGTACCGGGGAGCTGTTTTTT. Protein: CASRDRGRTGELFF.

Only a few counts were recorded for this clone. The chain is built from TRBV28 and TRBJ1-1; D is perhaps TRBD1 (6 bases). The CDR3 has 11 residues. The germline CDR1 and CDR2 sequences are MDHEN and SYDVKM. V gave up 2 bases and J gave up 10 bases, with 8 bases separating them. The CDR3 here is CASSLVGGAFF. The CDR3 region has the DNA TGTGCCAGCAGTTTAGTAGGGGGAGCTTTCTTT.

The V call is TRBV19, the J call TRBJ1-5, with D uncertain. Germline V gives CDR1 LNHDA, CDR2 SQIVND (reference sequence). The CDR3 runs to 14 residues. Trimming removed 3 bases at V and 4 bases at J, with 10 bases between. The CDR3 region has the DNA TGTGCCAGTAGTATGGAACAGAAGAATCAGCCCCAGCATTTT. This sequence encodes CASSMEQKNQPQHF.

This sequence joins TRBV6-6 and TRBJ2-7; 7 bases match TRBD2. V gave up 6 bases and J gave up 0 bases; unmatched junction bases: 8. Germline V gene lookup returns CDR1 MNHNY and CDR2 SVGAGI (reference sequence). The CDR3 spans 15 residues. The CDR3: CASRASGTTSYEQYF. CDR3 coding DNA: TGTGCCAGCAGAGCAAGCGGGACTACCTCCTACGAGCAGTACTTC.

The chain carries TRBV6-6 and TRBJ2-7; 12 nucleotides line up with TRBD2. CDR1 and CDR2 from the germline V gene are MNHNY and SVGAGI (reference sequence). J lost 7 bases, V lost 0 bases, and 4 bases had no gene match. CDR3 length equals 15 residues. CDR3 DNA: TGTGCCAGCAGTTACTCCGGGCTAGCGGGAGGGGAGCAGTACTTC. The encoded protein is CASSYSGLAGGEQYF.